Sequencing of this T cell receptor (beta chain) was carried out in a study of Graves' ophthalmopathy and Graves' hyperthyroidism. Germline V lookup: CDR1 ENHRY, CDR2 SYGVKD. The trim removed 6 bases at V and 3 bases at J, leaving 2 bases unmatched. This CDR3 is 13 amino acids long. At least ten counts were recorded for this clonotype. TCR beta CDR3 amplification used RNA transcripts. A first-round RT-PCR used HTBI primers, followed by a second-round multiplex PCR. MiXCR, applied by TCRdb to the multiplex PCR reads, yields one record per CDR3 protein. This table has approximately 1.2 million distinct CDR3 sequences, about 36% appearing once.

Material for sequencing was peripheral blood or thyroid tissue (not recorded which). The receptor comes from an adult man with Graves' hyperthyroidism. This chain links TRBV10-3 with TRBJ1-3, with 7 bases that match TRBD1. CDR3 sequence (DNA): TGTGCCATCAGGGGGACAGATGGAAACACCATATATTTT. It specifies CAIRGTDGNTIYF.